Here is one TCR beta chain with its context. Its specificity is not known. Individual cDNA molecules were tagged with unique molecular identifiers, the study reported. TCRdb redid the calling of the 5' RACE reads with MiXCR, one entry per CDR3 protein. Of about 36,000 distinct CDR3 sequences in the sample, less than 7% are singletons; the top ten hold about 25%. This sample is drawn from a study of early T cells in non-severe SARS-CoV-2 infection. In the study overall: Sequencing was performed on bulk RNA from unsorted whole blood, leaving chains unpaired.

CDR3 length equals 15 residues. Germline V gives CDR1 LNHDA, CDR2 SQIVND (reference sequence). Deletions cut 7 bases from V and 3 bases from J, with 18 bases between. The study, taken as a whole, reports: Private and CD4 specificities were missed by VDJdb matching, skewed to anti-spike CD8.

The sequence came from an adult who was a healthcare worker with PCR-confirmed SARS-CoV-2 infection or an uninfected control (not recorded which). The sample consisted of whole blood, taken at baseline. V gene TRBV19 combines with J gene TRBJ1-2; no clear D. The CDR3 bases are TGTGCCAGTATTGAGGTGCCAGGATCTGACTATGGCTACACCTTC. This codes for CASIEVPGSDYGYTF.